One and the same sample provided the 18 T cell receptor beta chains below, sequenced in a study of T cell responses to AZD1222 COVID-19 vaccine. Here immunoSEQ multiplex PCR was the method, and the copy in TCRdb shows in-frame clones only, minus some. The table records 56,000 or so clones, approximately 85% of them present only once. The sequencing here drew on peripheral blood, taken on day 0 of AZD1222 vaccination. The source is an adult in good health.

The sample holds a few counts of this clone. CDR3 sequence reads: CAWNRESPGNTIYF. The CDR3 DNA is TGTGCCTGGAATCGGGAGTCACCTGGAAACACCATATATTTT. V gene TRBV30 combines with J gene TRBJ1-3; D uncertain. The germline CDR1 and CDR2 sequences are GTSNPN and SVGIG (reference sequence). The CDR3 runs to 14 residues. Deletions cut 4 bases from V and 2 bases from J, with 12 bases between.

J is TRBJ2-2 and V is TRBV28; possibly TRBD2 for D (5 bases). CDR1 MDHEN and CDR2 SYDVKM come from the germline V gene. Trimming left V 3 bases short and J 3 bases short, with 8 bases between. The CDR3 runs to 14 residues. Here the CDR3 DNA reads TGTGCCAGCAGTTTTGAGGGATACACCGGGGAGCTGTTTTTT. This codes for CASSFEGYTGELFF.

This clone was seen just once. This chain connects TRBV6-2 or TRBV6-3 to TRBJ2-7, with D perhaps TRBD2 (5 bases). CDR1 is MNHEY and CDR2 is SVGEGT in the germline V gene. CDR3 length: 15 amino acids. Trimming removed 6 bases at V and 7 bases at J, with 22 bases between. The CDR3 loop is CASSPLGQPGEEQYF. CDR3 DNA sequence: TGTGCCAGCAGCCCCTTGGGTCAACCCGGGGAAGAGCAGTACTTC.

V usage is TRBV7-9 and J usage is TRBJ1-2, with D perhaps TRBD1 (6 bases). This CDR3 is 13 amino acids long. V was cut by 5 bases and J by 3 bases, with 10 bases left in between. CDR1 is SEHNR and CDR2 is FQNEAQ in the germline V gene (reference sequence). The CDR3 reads CASSRGQYYGYTF. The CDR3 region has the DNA TGTGCCAGCAGCCGTGGACAGTACTATGGCTACACCTTC. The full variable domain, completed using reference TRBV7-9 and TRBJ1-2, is DTGVSQNPRHKITKRGQNVTFRCDPISEHNRLYWYRQTLGQGPEFLTYFQNEAQLEKSRLLSDRFSAERPKGSFSTLEIQRTEQGDSAMYLCASSRGQYYGYTFGSGTRLTVV.

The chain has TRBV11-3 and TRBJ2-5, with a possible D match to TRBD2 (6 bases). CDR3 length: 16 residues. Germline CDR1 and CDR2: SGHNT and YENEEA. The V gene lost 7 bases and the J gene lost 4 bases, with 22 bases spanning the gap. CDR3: CASTTARGGIIETQYF. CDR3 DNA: TGTGCCAGCACCACCGCCCGTGGAGGGATTATAGAGACCCAGTACTTC.

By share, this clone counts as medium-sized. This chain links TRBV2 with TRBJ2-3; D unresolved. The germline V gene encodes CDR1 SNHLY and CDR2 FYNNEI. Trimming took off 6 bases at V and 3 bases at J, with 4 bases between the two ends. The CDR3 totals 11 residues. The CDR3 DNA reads TGTGCCAGCAGCAGTACAGATACGCAGTATTTT. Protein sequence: CASSSTDTQYF. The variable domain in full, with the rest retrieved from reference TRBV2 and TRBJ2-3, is EPEVTQTPSHQVTQMGQEVILRCVPISNHLYFYWYRQILGQKVEFLVSFYNNEISEKSEIFDDQFSVERPDGSNFTLKIRSTKLEDSAMYFCASSSTDTQYFGPGTRLTVL.

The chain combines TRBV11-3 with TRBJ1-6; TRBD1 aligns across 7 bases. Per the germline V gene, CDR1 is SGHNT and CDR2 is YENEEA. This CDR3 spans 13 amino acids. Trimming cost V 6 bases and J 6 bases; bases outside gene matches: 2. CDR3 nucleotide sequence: TGTGCCAGCAGTCGACAGGGTAATTCACCCCTCCACTTT. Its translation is CASSRQGNSPLHF.

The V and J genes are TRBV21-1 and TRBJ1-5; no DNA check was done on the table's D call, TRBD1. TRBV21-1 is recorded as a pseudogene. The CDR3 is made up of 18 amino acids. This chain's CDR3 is CASSVTGTVSGDNQPQHF. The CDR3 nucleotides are TGTGCCAGCAGCGTAACCGGGACAGTTTCTGGGGACAATCAGCCCCAGCATTTT.

In DNA, the CDR3 is TGTGCCAGCAGCCCCCGACAGGGCGGAAACACCATATATTTT. Its translation is CASSPRQGGNTIYF. V and J are TRBV5-4 and TRBJ1-3, with TRBD1 matching 7 bases. Per germline, CDR1 SGHNT and CDR2 YYREEE (reference sequence). J gave up 4 bases and V 4 bases, and 5 bases lay outside the gene matches. The CDR3 loop spans 14 amino acids.

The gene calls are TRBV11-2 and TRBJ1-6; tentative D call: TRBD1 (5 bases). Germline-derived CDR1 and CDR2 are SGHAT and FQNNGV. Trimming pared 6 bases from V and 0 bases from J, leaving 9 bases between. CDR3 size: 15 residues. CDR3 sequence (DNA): TGTGCCAGCAGGTGGGGGAGCTCCTATAATTCACCCCTCCACTTT. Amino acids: CASRWGSSYNSPLHF.

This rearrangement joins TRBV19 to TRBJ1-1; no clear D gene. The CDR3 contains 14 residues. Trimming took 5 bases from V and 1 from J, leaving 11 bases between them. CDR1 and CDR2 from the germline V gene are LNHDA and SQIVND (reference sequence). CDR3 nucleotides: TGTGCCAGTAGTCAATGGACGGCGAACACTGAAGCTTTCTTT. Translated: CASSQWTANTEAFF.

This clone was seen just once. The CDR3 sequence: CASSVRLLPNEKLFF. DNA for the CDR3: TGTGCCAGTAGTGTCAGACTATTACCGAATGAAAAACTGTTTTTT. V gene TRBV19 combines with J gene TRBJ1-4, with D unresolved. This CDR3 is built from 15 residues. Trimming cost V 5 bases and J 5 bases, with 15 bases left between them. CDR1 and CDR2 (germline): LNHDA, SQIVND (reference sequence).

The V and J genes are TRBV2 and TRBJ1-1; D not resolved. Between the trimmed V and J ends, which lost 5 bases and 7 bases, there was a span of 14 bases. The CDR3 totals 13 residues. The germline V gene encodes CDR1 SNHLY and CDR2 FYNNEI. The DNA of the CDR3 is TGTGCCAGCAGTAACCTCGGGAATCTTGAAGCTTTCTTT. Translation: CASSNLGNLEAFF.

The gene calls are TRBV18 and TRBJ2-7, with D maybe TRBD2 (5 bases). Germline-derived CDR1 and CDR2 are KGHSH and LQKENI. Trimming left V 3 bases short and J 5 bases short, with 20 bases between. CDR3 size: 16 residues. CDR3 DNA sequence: TGTGCCAGCTCACCTCGCCGGGGTGTTAATAGCGACGAGCAGTACTTC. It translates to CASSPRRGVNSDEQYF.

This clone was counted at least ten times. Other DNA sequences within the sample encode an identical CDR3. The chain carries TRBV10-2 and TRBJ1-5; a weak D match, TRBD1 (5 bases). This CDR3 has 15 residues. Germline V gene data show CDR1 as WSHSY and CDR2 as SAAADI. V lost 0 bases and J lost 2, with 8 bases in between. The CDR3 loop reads CASSESGHRNQPQHF. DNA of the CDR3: TGCGCCAGCAGTGAGTCGGGGCATCGCAATCAGCCCCAGCATTTT.

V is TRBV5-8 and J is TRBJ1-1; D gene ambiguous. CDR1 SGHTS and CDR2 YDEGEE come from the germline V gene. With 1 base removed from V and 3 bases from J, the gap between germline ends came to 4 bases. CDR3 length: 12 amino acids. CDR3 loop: CASSLPYTEAFF. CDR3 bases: TGTGCCAGCAGCTTGCCTTACACTGAAGCTTTCTTT.

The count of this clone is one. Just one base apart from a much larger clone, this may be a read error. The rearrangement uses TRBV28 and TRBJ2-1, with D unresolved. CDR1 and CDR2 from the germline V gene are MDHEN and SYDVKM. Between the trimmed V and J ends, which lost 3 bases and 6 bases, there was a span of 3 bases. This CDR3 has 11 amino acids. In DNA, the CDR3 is TGTGCCAGCAGTTTGGGCAATGAGCAGTTCTTC. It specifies CASSLGNEQFF. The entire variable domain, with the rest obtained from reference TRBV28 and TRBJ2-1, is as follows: DVKVTQSSRYLVKRTGEKVFLECVQDMDHENMFWYRQDPGLGLRLIYFSYDVKMKEKGDIPEGYSVSREKKERFSLILESASTNQTSMYLCASSLGNEQFFGPGTRLTVL.

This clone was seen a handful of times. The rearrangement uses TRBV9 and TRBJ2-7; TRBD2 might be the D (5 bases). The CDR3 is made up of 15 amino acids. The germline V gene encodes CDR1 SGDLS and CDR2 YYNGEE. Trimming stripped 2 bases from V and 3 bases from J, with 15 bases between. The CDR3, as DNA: TGTGCCAGCAGCGTGGACCCCAGTGGAGGCTACGAGCAGTACTTC. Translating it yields CASSVDPSGGYEQYF.